Listed here are 18 T cell receptor beta chains from one sample, sequenced in a study of blood T cells in healthy people across ages. The second PCR ran roughly 6 to 11 cycles with a sample-barcoded 5' primer and J-beta primers. MiXCR, run by TCRdb on the 5' RACE reads, gives a single entry per CDR3 protein. The sample lists some 900,000 distinct CDR3 sequences; approximately 49% were seen once. Sequenced sample: blood. Receptors originate from a man between 25 and 39 years old in good health.

The table lists this clonotype with many counts. V and J are TRBV20-1 and TRBJ2-1, with 14 bases that match TRBD2. The germline gives CDR1 DFQATT, CDR2 SNEGSKA (reference sequence). Unmatched junction bases numbered 11, after V lost 4 bases and J lost 12 bases. CDR3 size: 15 residues. The CDR3 reads CSAKAGTSGGLGQFF. DNA for the CDR3: TGCAGTGCTAAGGCCGGGACTAGCGGGGGTTTAGGGCAGTTCTTC.

The gene calls are TRBV20-1 and TRBJ2-1, with TRBD2 matching 11 bases. The junction had 6 bases not matched to a gene; V was cut back by 6 bases and J by 5 bases. Germline CDR1 and CDR2: DFQATT and SNEGSKA (reference sequence). This CDR3 contains 14 residues. The CDR3 region has the DNA TGCAGTGCGTTAGGGACTAGCGGAAACAATGAGCAGTTCTTC. This codes for CSALGTSGNNEQFF.

This chain links TRBV2 with TRBJ2-5; TRBD1 aligns across 10 bases. The CDR3 sequence is 15 residues long. Germline loops: CDR1 SNHLY, CDR2 FYNNEI. The ends lost 3 bases at V and 3 bases at J; junction bases unmatched: 4. CDR3 coding DNA: TGTGCCAGCAGTGATCCCGGGACAGGGGAAGAGACCCAGTACTTC. Amino acid sequence: CASSDPGTGEETQYF.

V gene TRBV27 combines with J gene TRBJ2-7; TRBD1 matches 7 bases. The germline CDR1 and CDR2 sequences are MNHEY and SMNVEV (reference sequence). V was clipped by 5 bases and J by 4 bases; unmatched bases: 8. The CDR3 length is 14 residues. CDR3 sequence (DNA): TGTGCCAGCAGTGCAACAGGGGACGGGTACGAGCAGTACTTC. Its protein product is CASSATGDGYEQYF.

Concerning this clonotype: The junction departs from the called germline gene at one end, perhaps through a read error. This chain connects TRBV28 to TRBJ2-7, with a tentative D call TRBD1 (6 bases). This CDR3 is 13 amino acids long. The germline CDR1 and CDR2 sequences are MDHEN and SYDVKM. The CDR3 coding sequence is TGTGCCAGCAGTCGAGGCAGGGACAACGAGCAGTATTTC. It encodes CASSRGRDNEQYF.

The J gene is TRBJ2-7, the V gene TRBV29-1; 11 nucleotides match TRBD1. The V gene end was trimmed by 0 bases and the J gene end by 4 bases; junction bases not matched to a gene: 8. The CDR3 is made up of 16 amino acids. Germline lookup yields CDR1 SQVTM and CDR2 ANQGSEA. DNA for the CDR3: TGCAGCGTTGAAGATCCAGGACAGGGGGCGGAATACGAGCAGTACTTC. This encodes CSVEDPGQGAEYEQYF.

This rearrangement joins TRBV9 to TRBJ2-1, with no clear D. This CDR3 spans 16 amino acids. Germline-derived CDR1 and CDR2 are SGDLS and YYNGEE. V lost 0 bases, J lost 0 bases, and 10 bases lay in between. The CDR3 nucleotides read TGTGCCAGCAGCGTAGAGGCAGCCAGCTCCTACAATGAGCAGTTCTTC. Translation gives CASSVEAASSYNEQFF.

The DNA for the CDR3 is TGTGCCAGCGTACAGGGGGCGGGTTTTAATTCACCCCTCCACTTT. This encodes CASVQGAGFNSPLHF. The chain recombines TRBV7-9 with TRBJ1-6; 9 bases map to TRBD1. This CDR3 is built from 15 residues. Losses at the gene ends were 8 bases for V and 6 bases for J; bases not matched to a gene: 8. Looked up from germline, CDR1 is SEHNR and CDR2 is FQNEAQ (reference sequence).

J is TRBJ2-1 and V is TRBV9; the match to TRBD2 covers 9 bases. The CDR3 loop spans 16 amino acids. V trimming: 0 bases; J trimming: 7 bases; junction bases outside the gene matches: 8. The germline CDR1 and CDR2 sequences are SGDLS and YYNGEE. The CDR3 DNA sequence: TGTGCCAGCAGCGTAGCGGAAGCGGGGGGTGGAAATGAGCAGTTCTTC. Protein sequence: CASSVAEAGGGNEQFF.

This clonotype was detected only a few times. The rearrangement links TRBV12-3 or TRBV12-4 to TRBJ1-1; D remains unclear. The CDR3 covers 14 residues. The ends were cut back, 2 bases at V and 1 base at J, with 8 bases in the middle. The CDR3 bases are TGTGCCAGCAGTTTACTACCCGCGAACACTGAAGCTTTCTTT. Residues: CASSLLPANTEAFF.

This chain's CDR3 is CASSEEKGGTDTQYF. The CDR3 nucleotides are TGTGCCAGCAGTGAAGAGAAGGGGGGCACAGATACGCAGTATTTT. The J gene is TRBJ2-3, the V gene TRBV6-1, with D possibly TRBD1 on 6 matching bases. The CDR3 covers 15 residues. The V gene lost 1 base and the J gene lost 1 base, with 9 bases spanning the gap. Germline values: CDR1 MNHNS, CDR2 SASEGT.

This chain joins TRBV7-2 and TRBJ2-3; 7 nucleotides line up with TRBD2. The germline V gene encodes CDR1 SGHTA and CDR2 FQGNSA. The CDR3 consists of 17 residues. J gave up 4 bases and V 5 bases, and 15 bases lay outside the gene matches. For the CDR3, the DNA is TGTGCCAGCAGCCTGTACCTACTAGCGAGGGGCGCAGATACGCAGTATTTT. This translates into CASSLYLLARGADTQYF.

This clonotype was recorded at least ten times. The genes are TRBV7-2 and TRBJ1-2; D unresolved. V lost 1 base and J 8 bases, leaving 14 bases between the germline ends. This CDR3 is 14 amino acids long. The germline gives CDR1 SGHTA, CDR2 FQGNSA. In nucleotides, the CDR3 is TGTGCCAGCAGCTTAGAGGCCACATCCCGGGGCTACACCTTC. It translates to CASSLEATSRGYTF.

In the case of this clonotype: Possible read error: a much larger clone is one base away. V is TRBV27 and J is TRBJ2-1; D gene uncertain. Trimming took 7 bases from V and 4 from J, leaving 17 bases between them. The germline gives CDR1 MNHEY, CDR2 SMNVEV (reference sequence). This CDR3 has 15 residues. The CDR3 is CASTSFAATYNEQFF. DNA of the CDR3: TGTGCCAGCACGTCTTTTGCGGCAACATACAATGAGCAGTTCTTC.

In the case of this clonotype: At one boundary the junction diverges from the germline segment, which might be a read error. The chain links TRBV4-1 to TRBJ2-7; D is unresolved. Germline V CDR1 and CDR2: MGHRA, YSYEKL. The CDR3 contains 13 residues. The CDR3 is CASSQGQSYERYF. The CDR3 DNA follows: TGCGCCAGCAGCCAAGGGCAGTCCTACGAGCGGTACTTC.

This clonotype has a handful of counts. The gene calls are TRBV7-2 and TRBJ2-3, with a weak D call TRBD2 (7 bases). The CDR3 runs 14 residues. CDR1 is SGHTA and CDR2 is FQGNSA in the germline V gene. With 5 bases removed from V and 5 bases from J, the gap between germline ends came to 14 bases. The CDR3 protein is CASSRRGAQDTQYF. DNA of the CDR3: TGTGCCAGCAGCCGCCGGGGGGCGCAAGATACGCAGTATTTT.

The genes are TRBV9 and TRBJ2-5; D uncertain. Between the trimmed V and J ends, which lost 0 bases and 5 bases, there was a span of 11 bases. Germline CDR1 is SGDLS and CDR2 is YYNGEE. The CDR3 length is 14 residues. This CDR3 is CASSVGTVWETQYF. The CDR3 bases are TGTGCCAGCAGCGTAGGGACGGTATGGGAGACCCAGTACTTC.

There are many counts of this clonotype. This chain uses TRBV29-1 with TRBJ2-7; 7 bases are shared with TRBD1. Germline values: CDR1 SQVTM, CDR2 ANQGSEA. The CDR3 runs 12 residues. The junction had 6 bases not matched to a gene; V was cut back by 4 bases and J by 6 bases. The CDR3 loop is CSVVRGQREQYF. Here the CDR3 DNA reads TGCAGCGTTGTGAGGGGACAGCGCGAGCAGTACTTC.